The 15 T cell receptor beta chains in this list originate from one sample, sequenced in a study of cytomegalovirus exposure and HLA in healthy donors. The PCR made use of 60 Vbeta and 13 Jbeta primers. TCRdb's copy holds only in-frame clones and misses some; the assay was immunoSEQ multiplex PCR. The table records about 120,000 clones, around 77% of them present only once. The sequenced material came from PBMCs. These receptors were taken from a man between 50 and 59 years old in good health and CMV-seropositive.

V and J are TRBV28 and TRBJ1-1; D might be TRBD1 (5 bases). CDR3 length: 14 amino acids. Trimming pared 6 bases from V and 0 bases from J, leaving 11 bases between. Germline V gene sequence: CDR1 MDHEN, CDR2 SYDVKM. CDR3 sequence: CASRAAGVNTEAFF. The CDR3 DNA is TGTGCCAGCAGGGCCGCGGGGGTGAACACTGAAGCTTTCTTT.

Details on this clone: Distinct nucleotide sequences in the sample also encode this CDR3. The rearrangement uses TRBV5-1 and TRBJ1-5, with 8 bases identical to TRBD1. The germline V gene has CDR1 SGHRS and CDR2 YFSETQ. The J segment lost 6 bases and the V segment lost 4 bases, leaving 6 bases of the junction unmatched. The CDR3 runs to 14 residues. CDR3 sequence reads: CASSPGQGGQPQHF. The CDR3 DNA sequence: TGCGCCAGCAGCCCCGGACAGGGTGGTCAGCCCCAGCATTTT.

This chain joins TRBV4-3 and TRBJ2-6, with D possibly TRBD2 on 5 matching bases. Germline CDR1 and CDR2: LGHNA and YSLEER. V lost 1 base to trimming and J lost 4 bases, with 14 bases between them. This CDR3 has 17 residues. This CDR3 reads CASSQANSGSGANVLTF. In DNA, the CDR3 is TGCGCCAGCAGCCAAGCTAATTCTGGGAGCGGGGCCAACGTCCTGACTTTC.

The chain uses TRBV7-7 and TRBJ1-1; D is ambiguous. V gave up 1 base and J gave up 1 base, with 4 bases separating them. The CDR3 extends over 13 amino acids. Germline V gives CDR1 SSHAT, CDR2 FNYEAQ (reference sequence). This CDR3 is CASSLDRNTEAFF. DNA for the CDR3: TGTGCCAGCAGCTTAGACAGGAACACTGAAGCTTTCTTT.

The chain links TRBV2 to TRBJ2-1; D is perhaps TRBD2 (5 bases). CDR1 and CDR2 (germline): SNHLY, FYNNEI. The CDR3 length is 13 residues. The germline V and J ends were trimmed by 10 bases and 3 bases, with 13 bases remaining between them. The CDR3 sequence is CAITTSGYNEQFF. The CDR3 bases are TGTGCCATCACAACAAGCGGCTACAATGAGCAGTTCTTC. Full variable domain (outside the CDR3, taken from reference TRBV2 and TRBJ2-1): EPEVTQTPSHQVTQMGQEVILRCVPISNHLYFYWYRQILGQKVEFLVSFYNNEISEKSEIFDDQFSVERPDGSNFTLKIRSTKLEDSAMYFCAITTSGYNEQFFGPGTRLTVL.

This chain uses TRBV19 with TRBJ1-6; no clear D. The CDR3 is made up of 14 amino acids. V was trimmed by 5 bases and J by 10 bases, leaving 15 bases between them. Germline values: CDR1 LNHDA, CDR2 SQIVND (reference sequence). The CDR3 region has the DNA TGTGCCAGTAGTGCGAGGGAGAATTGGTCACCCCTCCACTTT. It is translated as CASSARENWSPLHF.

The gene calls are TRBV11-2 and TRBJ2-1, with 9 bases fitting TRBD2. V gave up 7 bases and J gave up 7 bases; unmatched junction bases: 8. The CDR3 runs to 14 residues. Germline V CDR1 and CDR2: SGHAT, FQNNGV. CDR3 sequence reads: CASKISGGGNEQFF. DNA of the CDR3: TGTGCCAGCAAGATTAGCGGGGGTGGGAATGAGCAGTTCTTC.

CDR3: CASKGMNTEAFF. The CDR3 region has the DNA TGTGCCAGCAAGGGGATGAACACTGAAGCTTTCTTT. V usage is TRBV6-6 and J usage is TRBJ1-1; D might be TRBD1 (5 bases). Trimming removed 7 bases at V and 0 bases at J, with 6 bases between. Germline CDR1 and CDR2: MNHNY and SVGAGI (reference sequence). CDR3 length equals 12 residues.

In nucleotides, the CDR3 is TGTGCCAGCAGTGATTCCGCTCAGGGCTACGAGCAGTACTTC. It is translated as CASSDSAQGYEQYF. This rearrangement joins TRBV25-1 to TRBJ2-7, with a weak D call TRBD1 (5 bases). V lost 3 bases and J lost 3, with 12 bases in between. Germline V gene data show CDR1 as MGHDK and CDR2 as SYGVNS. The CDR3 spans 14 residues.

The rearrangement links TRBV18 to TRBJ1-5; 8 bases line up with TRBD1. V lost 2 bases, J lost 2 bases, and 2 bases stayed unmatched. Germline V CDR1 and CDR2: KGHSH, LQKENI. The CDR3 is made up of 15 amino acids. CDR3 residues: CASSPSTGGNQPQHF. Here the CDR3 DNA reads TGTGCCAGCTCACCATCGACAGGGGGCAATCAGCCCCAGCATTTT.

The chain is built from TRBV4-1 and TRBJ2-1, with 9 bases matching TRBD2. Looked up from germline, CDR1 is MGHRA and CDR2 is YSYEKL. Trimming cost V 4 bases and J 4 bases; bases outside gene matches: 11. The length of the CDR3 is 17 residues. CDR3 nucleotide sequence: TGCGCCAGCAGCCTCCTCCGGAGCGGGAGGAATTACAATGAGCAGTTCTTC. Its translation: CASSLLRSGRNYNEQFF.

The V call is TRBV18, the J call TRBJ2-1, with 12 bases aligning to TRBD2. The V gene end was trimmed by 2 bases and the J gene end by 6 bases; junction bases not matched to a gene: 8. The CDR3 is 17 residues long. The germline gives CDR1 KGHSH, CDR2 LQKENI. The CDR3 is CASSPRTGTSGPNEQFF. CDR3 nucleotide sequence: TGTGCCAGCTCACCAAGGACCGGGACTAGCGGGCCCAATGAGCAGTTCTTC.

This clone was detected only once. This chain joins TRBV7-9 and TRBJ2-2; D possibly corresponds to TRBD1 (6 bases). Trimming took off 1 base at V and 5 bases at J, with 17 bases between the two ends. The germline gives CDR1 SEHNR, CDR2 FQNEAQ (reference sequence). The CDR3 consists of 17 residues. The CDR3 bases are TGTGCCAGCAGCTTAGATTGGGGGCTCTCGGGGACCGGGGAGCTGTTTTTT. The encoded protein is CASSLDWGLSGTGELFF.

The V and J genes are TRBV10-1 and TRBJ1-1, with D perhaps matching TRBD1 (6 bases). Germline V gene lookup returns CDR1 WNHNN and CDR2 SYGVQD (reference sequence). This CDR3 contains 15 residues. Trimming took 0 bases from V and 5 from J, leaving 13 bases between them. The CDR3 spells CASSESQGLGTEAFF. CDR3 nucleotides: TGCGCCAGCAGTGAGTCGCAGGGGTTGGGGACTGAAGCTTTCTTT.

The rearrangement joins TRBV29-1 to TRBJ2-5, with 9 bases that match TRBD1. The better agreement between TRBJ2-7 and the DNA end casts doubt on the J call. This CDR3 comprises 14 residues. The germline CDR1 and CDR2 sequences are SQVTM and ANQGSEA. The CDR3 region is CSVEELTGGSEQYF. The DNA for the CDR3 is TGCAGCGTTGAAGAGCTGACAGGGGGAAGCGAGCAGTACTTC.